The text below deals with one T cell receptor beta chain. Its antigen is not identified. This sample stems from a study of brain T cells in children with intractable seizures. Whole-study findings and limits: Viral specificity was inferred only from CDR3 similarity; HCMV serostatus was unknown. Pre-surgery blood may have been undersampled, hiding some clones.

The repertoire was sequenced with immunoSEQ multiplex PCR; TCRdb's copy has only in-frame clones and lacks some. The sample holds 300,000 to 400,000 clones, over 90% seen once. Time point meaning: blood from clinic visit 5 months post-surgery; TSC patient then seizure free. The sequenced cases were selected for having the highest brain T cell transcript signatures. Patients received at least one anti-epileptic drug before surgery. V lost 1 base to trimming and J lost 8 bases, with 5 bases between them. Germline V gives CDR1 LGHDT, CDR2 YNNKEL (reference sequence). There are 12 residues in the CDR3. This receptor was obtained from a boy under two years old with tuberous sclerosis and intractable seizures. Here the sequenced sample was peripheral blood, taken about 5 months after surgery. V is TRBV3-1 (or the pseudogene TRBV3-2) and J is TRBJ1-4, with unresolved D. CDR3: CASSQGEEKLFF. CDR3 in DNA: TGTGCCAGCAGCCAAGGGGAGGAAAAACTGTTTTTT.